These 4 T cell receptor beta chains originate from one sample sequenced in a study of OX40 agonist ivuxolimab in advanced cancers. Method: immunoSEQ multiplex PCR; TCRdb's copy keeps in-frame clones and lacks some. The table includes 13,000 to 15,000 clones, 80% detected once. The source material was CD4+ or CD8+ T cells sorted from blood, sampled in a trial of the OX40 agonist ivuxolimab. These receptor sequences come from an adult with an advanced solid tumor such as melanoma, head and neck, liver or kidney cancer.

V usage is TRBV7-9 and J usage is TRBJ1-2, with no clear D. V was clipped by 5 bases and J by 2 bases, with 15 bases between them. The CDR3 has 15 amino acids. Germline loops: CDR1 SEHNR, CDR2 FQNEAQ (reference sequence). The CDR3 bases are TGTGCCAGCAGCCAAGCAATGCACAGCAACTATGGCTACACCTTC. Protein sequence: CASSQAMHSNYGYTF.

The chain employs TRBV6-5 and TRBJ1-2; 8 nucleotides match TRBD1. The ends lost 0 bases at V and 4 bases at J; junction bases unmatched: 4. This CDR3 spans 15 amino acids. Germline V gene lookup returns CDR1 MNHEY and CDR2 SVGAGI. CDR3 coding DNA: TGTGCCAGCAGTTACTCTCCAGGGGGCGTCTATGGCTACACCTTC. Translation: CASSYSPGGVYGYTF.

The CDR3, as DNA: TGTGCCAGCAGCGGCAGGCAGGGGATTCCCTACGAGCAGTACTTC. Its protein is CASSGRQGIPYEQYF. This chain uses TRBV7-8 with TRBJ2-7, with a tentative D call TRBD1 (6 bases). The CDR3 extends over 15 amino acids. Trimming shortened V by 5 bases and J by 2 bases, and 16 bases separated the two germline ends. Germline CDR1 is SGHVS and CDR2 is FQNEAQ.

The chain combines TRBV28 with TRBJ1-5; D remains ambiguous. With 7 bases removed from V and 4 bases from J, the gap between germline ends came to 14 bases. This CDR3 comprises 14 residues. Germline lookup yields CDR1 MDHEN and CDR2 SYDVKM. The chain's CDR3 is CASKRTVWNQPQHF. The CDR3 nucleotides are TGTGCCAGCAAAAGGACGGTTTGGAATCAGCCCCAGCATTTT.